These 19 T cell receptor beta chains were all obtained from the same sample, sequenced in a study of blood T cell repertoires in COVID-19. Measured with immunoSEQ multiplex PCR; TCRdb has only the in-frame clones, and not every one. The sample includes about 110,000 clones, 81% of them seen just once. The sequenced sample consisted of peripheral blood. These receptors originate from a man in his fifties or sixties with acute or convalescent COVID-19.

V is TRBV19 and J is TRBJ2-4, with 8 bases matching TRBD1. Germline CDR1 is LNHDA and CDR2 is SQIVND (reference sequence). Losses at the gene ends were 6 bases for V and 0 bases for J; bases not matched to a gene: 4. The CDR3 runs 15 residues. CDR3 coding DNA: TGTGCCAGTAGGCCGGACAGGGCAGCCAAAAACATTCAGTACTTC. Protein: CASRPDRAAKNIQYF. Based on the CDR3 plus reference TRBV19 and TRBJ2-4, the full variable domain is DGGITQSPKYLFRKEGQNVTLSCEQNLNHDAMYWYRQDPGQGLRLIYYSQIVNDFQKGDIAEGYSVSREKKESFPLTVTSAQKNPTAFYLCASRPDRAAKNIQYFGAGTRLSVL.

The chain links TRBV30 to TRBJ2-3; the match to TRBD2 covers 10 bases. Per the germline V gene, CDR1 is GTSNPN and CDR2 is SVGIG (reference sequence). J lost 2 bases, V lost 1 base, and 6 bases had no gene match. This CDR3 spans 16 amino acids. CDR3 loop: CAWSDSGGFFTDTQYF. CDR3 nucleotide sequence: TGTGCCTGGAGTGATAGCGGGGGGTTTTTCACAGATACGCAGTATTTT.

J is TRBJ1-1 and V is TRBV9, with a weak D call TRBD1 (5 bases). V shed 2 bases and J shed 4 bases, with 12 bases lying between them. The CDR3 runs to 14 residues. Germline V CDR1 and CDR2: SGDLS, YYNGEE. The CDR3 coding sequence is TGTGCCAGCAGCGTCGACAGCCCAATCACTGAAGCTTTCTTT. Encoded protein: CASSVDSPITEAFF.

The V gene is TRBV11-2, the J gene TRBJ2-1; no firm D call. CDR1 SGHAT and CDR2 FQNNGV come from the germline V gene. The CDR3 has 13 residues. V lost 0 bases and J 6 bases, leaving 6 bases between the germline ends. The CDR3 DNA is TGTGCCAGCAGCTTAGAGAGAACCAATGAGCAGTTCTTC. This translates into CASSLERTNEQFF.

V and J are TRBV19 and TRBJ2-4, with D possibly TRBD2 on 5 matching bases. Trimming took 10 bases from V and 0 from J, leaving 16 bases between them. This CDR3 region has 15 residues. Germline V gives CDR1 LNHDA, CDR2 SQIVND (reference sequence). The CDR3 DNA reads as TGTGCCACTAAGGACTCAGGATTAGCCAAAAACATTCAGTACTTC. Protein: CATKDSGLAKNIQYF.

This chain links TRBV11-3 with TRBJ2-2, with TRBD1 as a possible D gene (5 bases). The CDR3 is 16 residues long. Germline V lookup: CDR1 SGHNT, CDR2 YENEEA. V lost 1 base and J lost 3, with 12 bases in between. The CDR3 DNA sequence: TGTGCCAGCAGCTTAGCCTACGGACAACACACCGGGGAGCTGTTTTTT. Amino acid sequence: CASSLAYGQHTGELFF.

The gene calls are TRBV7-3 and TRBJ2-3; TRBD2 matches at 10 bases. The CDR3 totals 15 residues. The germline gives CDR1 SGHTA, CDR2 FQGTGA. The V and J ends lost 3 bases and 6 bases, in that order; junction bases with no gene match: 6. CDR3 in DNA: TGTGCCAGCAGCTTTCAGCGGGGGGGCCGCGATACGCAGTATTTT. This gives the protein CASSFQRGGRDTQYF.

This chain joins TRBV18 and TRBJ2-5; 10 bases agree with TRBD1. This CDR3 is 13 amino acids long. The junction had 1 base not matched to a gene; V was cut back by 6 bases and J by 3 bases. CDR1 KGHSH and CDR2 LQKENI come from the germline V gene. The CDR3 nucleotides are TGTGCCAGCTCGGGGACAGGGGAAGAGACCCAGTACTTC. This codes for CASSGTGEETQYF.

V and J are TRBV7-9 and TRBJ2-2; D may be TRBD2 (6 bases). With 2 bases removed from V and 6 bases from J, the gap between germline ends came to 16 bases. The CDR3 extends over 16 amino acids. From germline, CDR1 is SEHNR and CDR2 FQNEAQ (reference sequence). The CDR3, as DNA: TGTGCCAGCAGCTTACGGAGGGGCGCGGAAGCCGGGGAGCTGTTTTTT. Protein sequence: CASSLRRGAEAGELFF. Supplemented by reference TRBV7-9 and TRBJ2-2, the full variable domain reads DTGVSQNPRHKITKRGQNVTFRCDPISEHNRLYWYRQTLGQGPEFLTYFQNEAQLEKSRLLSDRFSAERPKGSFSTLEIQRTEQGDSAMYLCASSLRRGAEAGELFFGEGSRLTVL.

The gene calls are TRBV15 and TRBJ1-2; D possibly corresponds to TRBD1 (5 bases). Trimming cost V 0 bases and J 7 bases, with 6 bases left between them. Germline V CDR1 and CDR2: LNHNV, YYDKDF (reference sequence). This CDR3 is 12 amino acids long. CDR3 sequence (DNA): TGTGCCACCAGCAGAGATCAGGGTGGCTACACCTTC. Protein product: CATSRDQGGYTF.

This chain connects TRBV6-6 to TRBJ1-2; D perhaps matches TRBD1 (5 bases). In germline, CDR1 is MNHNY, CDR2 SVGAGI (reference sequence). Trimming removed 6 bases at V and 1 base at J, with 12 bases between. This CDR3 spans 14 amino acids. CDR3 in DNA: TGTGCCAGCAGCCTACCGGGGGGTAACTATGGCTACACCTTC. Its protein is CASSLPGGNYGYTF.

J is TRBJ1-2 and V is TRBV27, with 7 bases identical to TRBD1. Per germline, CDR1 MNHEY and CDR2 SMNVEV (reference sequence). Unmatched junction bases numbered 12, after V lost 3 bases and J lost 5 bases. CDR3 size: 16 residues. The chain's CDR3 is CASSFTGTAFRYGYTF. The CDR3 DNA sequence: TGTGCCAGCAGTTTCACCGGGACAGCCTTTCGTTATGGCTACACCTTC.

V gene TRBV10-3 combines with J gene TRBJ2-3, with a possible D match to TRBD2 (5 bases). Trimming shortened V by 10 bases and J by 5 bases, and 10 bases separated the two germline ends. Per the germline V gene, CDR1 is ENHRY and CDR2 is SYGVKD. The CDR3 is 11 residues long. CDR3 nucleotides: TGTGCCAGCTCCCGGGAAGATACGCAGTATTTT. Translation: CASSREDTQYF.

The chain is built from TRBV9 and TRBJ1-1; D gene ambiguous. This CDR3 region has 13 residues. V gave up 4 bases and J gave up 5 bases, with 12 bases separating them. Germline V gene sequence: CDR1 SGDLS, CDR2 YYNGEE. The CDR3 sequence is CASSPSSGTEAFF. The CDR3 DNA follows: TGTGCCAGCAGCCCCTCCTCGGGGACTGAAGCTTTCTTT.

The rearrangement joins TRBV11-2 to TRBJ2-2; 10 positions match TRBD1. This CDR3 has 15 amino acids. CDR1 and CDR2 (germline): SGHAT, FQNNGV. The J segment lost 4 bases and the V segment lost 5 bases, leaving 4 bases of the junction unmatched. The CDR3 protein is CASSGQGGSTGELFF. The CDR3 DNA reads as TGTGCCAGCAGCGGACAGGGGGGGAGCACCGGGGAGCTGTTTTTT.

The CDR3: CASRKDRAAEKLFF. The DNA for the CDR3 is TGTGCCAGCAGAAAAGACAGGGCGGCTGAAAAACTGTTTTTT. The genes are TRBV6-5 and TRBJ1-4, with 7 bases that match TRBD1. CDR1 and CDR2 (germline): MNHEY, SVGAGI. V dropped 6 bases and J dropped 7; count of bases not matched to a gene: 8. CDR3 size: 14 residues.

The gene calls are TRBV2 and TRBJ1-2; 10 bases match TRBD1. The J segment lost 4 bases and the V segment lost 2 bases, leaving 4 bases of the junction unmatched. Germline CDR1 reads SNHLY; CDR2 reads FYNNEI. CDR3 size: 15 residues. The CDR3 nucleotides read TGTGCCAGCAGTGAACTGACAGGGGGCAGCTATGGCTACACCTTC. This encodes CASSELTGGSYGYTF.

This rearrangement joins TRBV5-6 to TRBJ1-2; 7 bases map to TRBD1. Germline V gene sequence: CDR1 SGHDT, CDR2 YYEEEE. CDR3 length equals 14 residues. Trimming removed 5 bases from V and 3 bases from J; junction bases left unmatched: 7. CDR3 sequence: CASSARGRDYGYTF. The CDR3 DNA reads as TGTGCCAGCAGTGCGAGGGGGCGGGACTATGGCTACACCTTC.

The rearrangement links TRBV5-6 to TRBJ1-2; TRBD1 matches 7 bases. The CDR3 contains 15 residues. Germline V gene data show CDR1 as SGHDT and CDR2 as YYEEEE. J was trimmed by 4 bases and V by 3 bases; bases with no gene match: 9. Written as DNA, the CDR3 is TGTGCCAGCAGCTCAGGAACACAGGGGATCTATGGCTACACCTTC. It translates to CASSSGTQGIYGYTF.